The clone carrying this T cell receptor (beta chain) was recorded a few times. Per the authors' pipeline: The authors estimated nucleated cell counts from reference gene primer amplification. Assay: immunoSEQ multiplex PCR; the TCRdb copy retains only in-frame clones and omits some. V and J calls plus clone size are reproduced from that table; the DNA served to infer D and trimming. The sample includes about 120,000 clones, just under 85% of them seen just once. The data derive from a study of blood T cell repertoires in COVID-19. At the level of the study: Sample material is recorded as cDNA or gDNA derived from T cells, B-cell-depleted T cells, or PBMCs.

The CDR3 totals 13 residues. J was trimmed by 4 bases and V by 5 bases; bases with no gene match: 4. Germline CDR1 reads SGHTA; CDR2 reads FQGNSA. The chain carries TRBV7-2 and TRBJ1-1; 7 nucleotides align to TRBD1. The clonotype originates from a man aged 65 to 85 with active or convalescent COVID-19. The sequenced material came from peripheral blood. The CDR3 coding sequence is TGTGCCAGCAGCAACAGGGGAGTCACTGAAGCTTTCTTT. Its translation: CASSNRGVTEAFF.